Below, one T cell receptor (beta chain) is given with its context. The target antigen is unknown. The repertoire was sequenced with immunoSEQ multiplex PCR; TCRdb's copy has only in-frame clones and lacks some. Among approximately 3,100 clones listed, 90% to 96% were seen once. The CDR3 runs to 14 residues. Per the germline V gene, CDR1 is SGHTA and CDR2 is FQGNSA. V lost 7 bases, J lost 8 bases, and 20 bases lay in between. This entry belongs to a study of T cell clonotyping in hematopoietic cell transplantation. General observations from the study: Broader posttransplant TCR repertoire diversity was predicted by graft donor and pretransplant recipient Inverse Simpson Index values. Without cell sorting, CD4 versus CD8 contributions remain unresolved.

Time point meaning: recipient sample about 28 days before transplant, after cytoreduction. Blood collection times were about day -28 and days 30, 100, 180 posttransplant. V and J are TRBV7-2 and TRBJ1-2; tentatively, D is TRBD1 (6 bases). The TCR was taken from a woman aged 45-65 years with chronic myeloid leukemia. Some clones in this sample may be carry-over from other donors' samples. The sequenced sample was peripheral blood mononuclear cells, obtained before stem cell transplant. The CDR3 spells CASTFLGGRGGYTF. The CDR3 region has the DNA TGTGCCAGCACCTTCTTAGGGGGACGGGGCGGCTACACCTTC.